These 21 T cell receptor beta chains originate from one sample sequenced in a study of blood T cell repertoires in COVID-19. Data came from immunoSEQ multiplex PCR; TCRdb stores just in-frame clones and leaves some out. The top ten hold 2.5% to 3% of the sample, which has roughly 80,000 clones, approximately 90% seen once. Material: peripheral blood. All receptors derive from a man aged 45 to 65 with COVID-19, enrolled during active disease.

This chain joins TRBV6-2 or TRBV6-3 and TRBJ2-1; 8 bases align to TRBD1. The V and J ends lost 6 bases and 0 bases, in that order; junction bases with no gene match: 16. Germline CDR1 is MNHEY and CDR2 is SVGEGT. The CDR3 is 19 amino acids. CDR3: CASRPGQGGPSSSYNEQFF. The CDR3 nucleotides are TGTGCCAGCAGACCTGGACAGGGTGGGCCCTCTAGCTCCTACAATGAGCAGTTCTTC.

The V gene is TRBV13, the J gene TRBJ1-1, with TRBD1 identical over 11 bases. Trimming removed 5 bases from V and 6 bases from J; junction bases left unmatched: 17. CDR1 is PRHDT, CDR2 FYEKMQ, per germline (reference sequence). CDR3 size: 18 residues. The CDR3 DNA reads TGTGCCAGCAGCCCCGCCGGACAGGGGGCAAGTAGAAACTCTGAAGCTTTCTTT. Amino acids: CASSPAGQGASRNSEAFF.

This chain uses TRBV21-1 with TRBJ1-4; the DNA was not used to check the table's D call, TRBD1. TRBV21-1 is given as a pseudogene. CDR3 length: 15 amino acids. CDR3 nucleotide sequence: TGTGCCAGCACCTCAGGGCAGTCGCAGAATGAAAAACTGTTTTTT. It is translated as CASTSGQSQNEKLFF.

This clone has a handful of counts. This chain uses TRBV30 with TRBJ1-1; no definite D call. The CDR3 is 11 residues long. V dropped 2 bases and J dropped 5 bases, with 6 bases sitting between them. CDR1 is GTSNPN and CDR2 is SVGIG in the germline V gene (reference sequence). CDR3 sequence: CAWSRRTEAFF. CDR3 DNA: TGTGCCTGGAGTAGGAGAACTGAAGCTTTCTTT.

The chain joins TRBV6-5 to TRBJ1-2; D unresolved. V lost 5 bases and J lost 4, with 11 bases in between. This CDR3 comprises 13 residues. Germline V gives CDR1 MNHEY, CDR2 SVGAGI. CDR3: CASSRTQAYGYTF. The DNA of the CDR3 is TGTGCCAGCAGTCGTACCCAGGCCTATGGCTACACCTTC.

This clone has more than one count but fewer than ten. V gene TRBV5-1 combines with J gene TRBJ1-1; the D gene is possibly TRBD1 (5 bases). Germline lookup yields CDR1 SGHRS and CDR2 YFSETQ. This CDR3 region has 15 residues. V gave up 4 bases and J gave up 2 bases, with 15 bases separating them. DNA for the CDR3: TGCGCCAGCAGCAGAGCCAGGGAATTTAACACTGAAGCTTTCTTT. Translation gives CASSRAREFNTEAFF.

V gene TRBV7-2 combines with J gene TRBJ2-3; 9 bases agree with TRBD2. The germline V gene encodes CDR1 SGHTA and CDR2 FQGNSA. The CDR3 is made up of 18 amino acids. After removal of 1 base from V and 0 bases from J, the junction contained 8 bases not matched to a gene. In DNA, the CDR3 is TGTGCCAGCAGCTTAGGTGGGGCGGGAGGGTTTAGCACAGATACGCAGTATTTT. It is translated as CASSLGGAGGFSTDTQYF.

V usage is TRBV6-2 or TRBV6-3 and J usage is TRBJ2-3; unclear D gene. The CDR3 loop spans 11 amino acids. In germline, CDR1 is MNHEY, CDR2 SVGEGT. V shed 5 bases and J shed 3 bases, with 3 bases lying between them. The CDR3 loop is CASSLTDTQYF. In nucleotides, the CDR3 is TGTGCCAGCAGTCTTACAGATACGCAGTATTTT.

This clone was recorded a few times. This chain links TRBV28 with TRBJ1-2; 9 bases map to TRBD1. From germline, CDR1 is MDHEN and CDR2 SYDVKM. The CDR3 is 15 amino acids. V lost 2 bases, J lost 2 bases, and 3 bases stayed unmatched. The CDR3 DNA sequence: TGTGCCAGCAGTTTAGAAACAGGGGGCAACTATGGCTACACCTTC. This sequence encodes CASSLETGGNYGYTF.

CDR3 amino acids: CASSFRGQETQYF. For the CDR3, the DNA is TGTGCCAGCAGTTTTAGGGGACAAGAGACCCAGTACTTC. J is TRBJ2-5 and V is TRBV6-5; D may be TRBD1 (5 bases). The germline V gene encodes CDR1 MNHEY and CDR2 SVGAGI. Trimming pared 4 bases from V and 2 bases from J, leaving 8 bases between. The CDR3 runs to 13 residues.

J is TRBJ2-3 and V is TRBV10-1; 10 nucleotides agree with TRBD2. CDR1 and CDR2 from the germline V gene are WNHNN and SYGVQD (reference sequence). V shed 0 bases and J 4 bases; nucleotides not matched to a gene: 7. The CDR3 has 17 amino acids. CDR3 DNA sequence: TGCGCCAGCAGTGAGTCGAGGGCTAGCGGGAGCTCAGATACGCAGTATTTT. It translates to CASSESRASGSSDTQYF.

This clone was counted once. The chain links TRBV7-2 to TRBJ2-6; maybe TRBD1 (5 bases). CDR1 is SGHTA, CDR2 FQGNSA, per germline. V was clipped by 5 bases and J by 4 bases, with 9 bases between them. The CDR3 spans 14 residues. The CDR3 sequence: CASSTAGGANVLTF. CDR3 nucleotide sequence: TGTGCCAGCAGCACAGCAGGGGGGGCCAACGTCCTGACTTTC.

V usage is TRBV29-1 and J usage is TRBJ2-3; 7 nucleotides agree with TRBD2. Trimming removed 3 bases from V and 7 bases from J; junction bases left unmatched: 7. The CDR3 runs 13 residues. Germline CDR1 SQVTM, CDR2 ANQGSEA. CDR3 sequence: CSVDFEAGNTQYF. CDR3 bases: TGCAGCGTTGATTTTGAAGCGGGAAATACGCAGTATTTT.

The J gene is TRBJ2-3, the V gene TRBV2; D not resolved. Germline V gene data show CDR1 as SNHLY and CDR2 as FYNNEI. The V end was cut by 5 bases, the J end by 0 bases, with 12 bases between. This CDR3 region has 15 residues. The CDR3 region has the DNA TGTGCCAGCAGTCCCCGGAGTTTTAGCACAGATACGCAGTATTTT. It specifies CASSPRSFSTDTQYF.

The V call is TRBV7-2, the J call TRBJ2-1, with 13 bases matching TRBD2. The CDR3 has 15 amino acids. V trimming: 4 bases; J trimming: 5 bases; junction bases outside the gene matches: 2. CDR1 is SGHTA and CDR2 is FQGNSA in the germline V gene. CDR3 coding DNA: TGTGCCAGCAGCTGGACTAGCGGGAGTAACAATGAGCAGTTCTTC. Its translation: CASSWTSGSNNEQFF.

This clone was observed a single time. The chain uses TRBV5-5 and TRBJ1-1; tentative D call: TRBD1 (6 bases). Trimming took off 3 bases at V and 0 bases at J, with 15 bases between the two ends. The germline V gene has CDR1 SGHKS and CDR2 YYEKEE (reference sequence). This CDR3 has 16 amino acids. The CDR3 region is CASSSRQEGLNTEAFF. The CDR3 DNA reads TGTGCCAGCAGCTCACGACAGGAAGGACTGAACACTGAAGCTTTCTTT.

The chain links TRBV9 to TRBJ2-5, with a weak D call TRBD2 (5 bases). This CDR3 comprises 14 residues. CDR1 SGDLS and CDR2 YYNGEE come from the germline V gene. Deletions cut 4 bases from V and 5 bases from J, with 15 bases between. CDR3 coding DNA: TGTGCCAGCAGCCCCCAGCAGCGCGGGGAGACCCAGTACTTC. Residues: CASSPQQRGETQYF.

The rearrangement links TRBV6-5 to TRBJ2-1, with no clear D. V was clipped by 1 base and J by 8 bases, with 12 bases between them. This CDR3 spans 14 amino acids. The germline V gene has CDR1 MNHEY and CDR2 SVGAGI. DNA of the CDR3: TGTGCCAGCAGTTACTACGGCCAACGGGATGAGCAGTTCTTC. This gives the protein CASSYYGQRDEQFF.

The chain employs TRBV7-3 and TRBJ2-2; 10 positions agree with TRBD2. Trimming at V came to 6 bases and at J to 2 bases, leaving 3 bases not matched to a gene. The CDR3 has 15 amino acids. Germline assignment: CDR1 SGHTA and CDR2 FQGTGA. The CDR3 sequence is CASRLAGGNTGELFF. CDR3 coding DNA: TGTGCCAGCAGATTAGCGGGAGGAAACACCGGGGAGCTGTTTTTT.

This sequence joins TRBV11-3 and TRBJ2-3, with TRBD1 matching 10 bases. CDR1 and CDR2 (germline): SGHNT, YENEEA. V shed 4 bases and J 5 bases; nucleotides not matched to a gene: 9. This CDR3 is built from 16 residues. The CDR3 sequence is CASSSGTGAFGDTQYF. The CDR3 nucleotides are TGTGCCAGCAGCTCCGGGACAGGGGCGTTTGGAGATACGCAGTATTTT.

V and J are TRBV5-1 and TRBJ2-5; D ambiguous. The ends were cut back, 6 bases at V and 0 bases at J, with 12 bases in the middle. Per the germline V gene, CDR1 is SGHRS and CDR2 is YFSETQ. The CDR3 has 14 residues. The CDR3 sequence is CASNWAEHQETQYF. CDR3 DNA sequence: TGCGCCAGCAATTGGGCAGAGCACCAAGAGACCCAGTACTTC. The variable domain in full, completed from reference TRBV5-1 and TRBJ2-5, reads KAGVTQTPRYLIKTRGQQVTLSCSPISGHRSVSWYQQTPGQGLQFLFEYFSETQRNKGNFPGRFSGRQFSNSRSEMNVSTLELGDSALYLCASNWAEHQETQYFGPGTRLLVL.